These 11 T cell receptor beta chains came from one sample sequenced in a study of cytomegalovirus exposure and HLA in healthy donors (dated by TCRdb to about 2017). Library creation used the immunoSEQ multiplex PCR assay. For the multiplex PCR, a mixture combining 60 forward primers for TCR Vbeta segments and 13 reverse primers for TCR Jbeta segments was used. Imported from immuneACCESS, the table was reduced by TCRdb to in-frame sequences with V and J called. These copies leave out some clones; in studies compared against another copy, an unresolved V gene accounts for under half, and the cause of the remainder is not known. In all, the sample holds approximately 140,000 clones, and about two thirds of those were seen once. The ten largest account for approximately 2.9% of the sample. Specimen: PBMCs. These receptors all come from a human donor in good health.

This clone was recorded a few times. The V call is TRBV7-9, the J call TRBJ2-5; the match to TRBD2 covers 11 bases. Unmatched junction bases numbered 3, after V lost 5 bases and J lost 4 bases. CDR3 length equals 14 residues. Looked up from germline, CDR1 is SEHNR and CDR2 is FQNEAQ (reference sequence). In DNA form, the CDR3 reads TGTGCCAGCAGCCAGGGACTAGCGGTAGAGACCCAGTACTTC. Translating gives CASSQGLAVETQYF.

Note on this clone: This specimen includes other DNA sequences encoding the same CDR3. The chain recombines TRBV5-1 with TRBJ1-5; weak D call: TRBD1 (5 bases). Germline loops: CDR1 SGHRS, CDR2 YFSETQ. V gave up 0 bases and J gave up 1 base, with 8 bases separating them. The CDR3 is made up of 15 amino acids. The CDR3 DNA follows: TGCGCCAGCAGCTTGGGCGGGGCGAGCAATCAGCCCCAGCATTTT. Translated, it gives CASSLGGASNQPQHF.

The V and J genes are TRBV7-8 and TRBJ2-5; D possibly corresponds to TRBD2 (6 bases). V lost 2 bases, J lost 2 bases, and 15 bases lay in between. This CDR3 region has 16 residues. The V gene's germline CDR1 is SGHVS and CDR2 FQNEAQ. DNA of the CDR3: TGTGCCAGCAGCTTATCTCGGACTAAAGTACAAGAGACCCAGTACTTC. Amino acid sequence: CASSLSRTKVQETQYF. The full variable domain, with the rest looked up from reference TRBV7-8 and TRBJ2-5, is GAGVSQSPRYKVAKRGQDVALRCDPISGHVSLFWYQQALGQGPEFLTYFQNEAQLDKSGLPSDRFFAERPEGSVSTLKIQRTQQEDSAVYLCASSLSRTKVQETQYFGPGTRLLVL.

The genes are TRBV7-2 and TRBJ2-1, with D perhaps matching TRBD2 (5 bases). Germline V gene lookup returns CDR1 SGHTA and CDR2 FQGNSA. Trimming left V 2 bases short and J 9 bases short, with 17 bases between. The CDR3 extends over 15 amino acids. CDR3 in DNA: TGTGCCAGCAGCTTATCTCCTAGCCCGAACAGTGAGCAGTTCTTC. Protein: CASSLSPSPNSEQFF.

The chain couples TRBV5-4 to TRBJ2-3; TRBD2 matches at 10 bases. There are 20 residues in the CDR3. J was trimmed by 0 bases and V by 4 bases; bases with no gene match: 17. Germline V gene data show CDR1 as SGHNT and CDR2 as YYREEE (reference sequence). The CDR3 DNA sequence: TGTGCCAGCAGCCAGCAGGGGGTGACTAGCGGGTTAGCTAGCACAGATACGCAGTATTTT. It is translated as CASSQQGVTSGLASTDTQYF.

This clone was detected only a few times. The J gene is TRBJ2-7, the V gene TRBV2; the D is unclear. Germline CDR1 reads SNHLY; CDR2 reads FYNNEI. V was shortened by 5 bases and J by 2 bases, with 7 bases between the two germline ends. This CDR3 spans 12 amino acids. The CDR3: CASSRVTYEQYF. CDR3 bases: TGTGCCAGCAGTCGGGTCACCTACGAGCAGTACTTC.

This clone was counted only a few times. The chain links TRBV30 to TRBJ2-3; TRBD1 agrees at 9 bases. This CDR3 contains 15 residues. Looked up from germline, CDR1 is GTSNPN and CDR2 is SVGIG (reference sequence). With V trimmed by 4 bases and J by 1 base, 6 bases remained unmatched. Here the CDR3 reads CAWNPGTGRTDTQYF. For the CDR3, the DNA is TGTGCCTGGAACCCCGGGACAGGGCGCACAGATACGCAGTATTTT.

The rearrangement links TRBV7-2 to TRBJ1-4; D not resolved. V lost 6 bases, J lost 8 bases, and 13 bases lay in between. The CDR3 loop spans 13 amino acids. Per the germline V gene, CDR1 is SGHTA and CDR2 is FQGNSA. CDR3 protein: CASRLQAGEKLFF. CDR3 in DNA: TGTGCCAGCAGACTTCAGGCGGGGGAAAAACTGTTTTTT.

The chain has TRBV4-3 and TRBJ2-1; TRBD2 agrees at 8 bases. The CDR3 loop spans 15 amino acids. Germline values: CDR1 LGHNA, CDR2 YSLEER. The ends lost 3 bases at V and 6 bases at J; junction bases unmatched: 7. CDR3 residues: CASSHWTSLPNEQFF. CDR3 bases: TGCGCCAGCAGCCACTGGACTAGCCTCCCCAATGAGCAGTTCTTC.

The sample holds a few counts of this clone. The CDR3: CASSLDLLAGGETQYF. CDR3 sequence (DNA): TGTGCCAGCAGCTTAGATTTACTAGCGGGTGGAGAGACCCAGTACTTC. The chain employs TRBV11-2 and TRBJ2-5; 9 nucleotides line up with TRBD2. Germline lookup yields CDR1 SGHAT and CDR2 FQNNGV. This CDR3 region has 16 residues. After removal of 0 bases from V and 4 bases from J, the junction contained 6 bases not matched to a gene.

This chain connects TRBV7-6 to TRBJ1-6; D ambiguous. Trimming left V 1 base short and J 7 bases short, with 11 bases between. This CDR3 spans 15 amino acids. Germline CDR1 SGHVS, CDR2 FNYEAQ. The CDR3 nucleotides read TGTGCCAGCAGCTTAGGAGGCAGAACCAATTCACCCCTCCACTTT. It specifies CASSLGGRTNSPLHF.